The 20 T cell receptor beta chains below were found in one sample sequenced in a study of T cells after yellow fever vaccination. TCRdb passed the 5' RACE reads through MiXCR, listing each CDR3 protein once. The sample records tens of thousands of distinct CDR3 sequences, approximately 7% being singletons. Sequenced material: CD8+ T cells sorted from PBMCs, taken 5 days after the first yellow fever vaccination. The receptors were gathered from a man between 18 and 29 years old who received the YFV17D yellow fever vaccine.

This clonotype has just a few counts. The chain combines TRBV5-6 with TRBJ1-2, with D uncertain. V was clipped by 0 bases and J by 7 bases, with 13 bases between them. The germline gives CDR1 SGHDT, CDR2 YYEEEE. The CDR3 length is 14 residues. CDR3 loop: CASSLGTHPSGYTF. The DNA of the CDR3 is TGTGCCAGCAGCTTGGGTACCCATCCCAGTGGCTACACCTTC. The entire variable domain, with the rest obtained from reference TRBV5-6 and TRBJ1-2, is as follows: DAGVTQSPTHLIKTRGQQVTLRCSPKSGHDTVSWYQQALGQGPQFIFQYYEEEERQRGNFPDRFSGHQFPNYSSELNVNALLLGDSALYLCASSLGTHPSGYTFGSGTRLTVV.

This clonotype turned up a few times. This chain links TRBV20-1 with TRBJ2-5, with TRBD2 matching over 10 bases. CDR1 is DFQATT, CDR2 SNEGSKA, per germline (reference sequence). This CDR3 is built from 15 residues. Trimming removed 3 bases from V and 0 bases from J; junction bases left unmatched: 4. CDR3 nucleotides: TGCAGTGCTAGGAGCGGGAGGGACAACCAAGAGACCCAGTACTTC. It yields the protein CSARSGRDNQETQYF.

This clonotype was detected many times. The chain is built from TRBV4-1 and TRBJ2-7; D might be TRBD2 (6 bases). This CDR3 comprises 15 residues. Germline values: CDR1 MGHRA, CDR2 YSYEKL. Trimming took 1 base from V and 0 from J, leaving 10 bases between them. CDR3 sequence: CASSQGVGSSYEQYF. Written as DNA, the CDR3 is TGCGCCAGCAGCCAAGGGGTCGGGAGCTCCTACGAGCAGTACTTC.

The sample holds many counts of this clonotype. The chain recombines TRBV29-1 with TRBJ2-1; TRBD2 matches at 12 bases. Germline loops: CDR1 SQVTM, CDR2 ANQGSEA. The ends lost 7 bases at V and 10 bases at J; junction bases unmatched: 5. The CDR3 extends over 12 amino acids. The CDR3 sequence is CSALAGGPEQFF. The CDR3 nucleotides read TGCAGCGCACTAGCGGGGGGACCCGAGCAGTTCTTC.

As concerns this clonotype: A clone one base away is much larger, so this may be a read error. CDR3 region: CSSRDLLEGPKNIQYF. The CDR3 coding sequence is TGCAGTTCTAGAGATCTCTTGGAGGGACCGAAAAACATTCAGTACTTC. This sequence joins TRBV20-1 and TRBJ2-4, with D perhaps matching TRBD2 (6 bases). Germline CDR1 and CDR2: DFQATT and SNEGSKA (reference sequence). The CDR3 has 16 amino acids.

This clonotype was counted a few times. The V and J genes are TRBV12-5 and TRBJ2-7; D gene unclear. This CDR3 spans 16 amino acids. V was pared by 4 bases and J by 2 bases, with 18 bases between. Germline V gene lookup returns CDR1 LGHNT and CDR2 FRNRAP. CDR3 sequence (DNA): TGTGCTAGTGGTTACCCCAAGATCCAGGCAGCCTACGAGCAGTACTTC. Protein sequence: CASGYPKIQAAYEQYF.

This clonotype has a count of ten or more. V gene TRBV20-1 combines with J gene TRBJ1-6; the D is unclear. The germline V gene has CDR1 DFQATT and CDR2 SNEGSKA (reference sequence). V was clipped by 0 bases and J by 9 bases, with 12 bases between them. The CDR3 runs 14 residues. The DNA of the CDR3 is TGCAGTGCTAGAGATCCGCTTGCCATTTCACCCCTCCACTTT. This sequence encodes CSARDPLAISPLHF.

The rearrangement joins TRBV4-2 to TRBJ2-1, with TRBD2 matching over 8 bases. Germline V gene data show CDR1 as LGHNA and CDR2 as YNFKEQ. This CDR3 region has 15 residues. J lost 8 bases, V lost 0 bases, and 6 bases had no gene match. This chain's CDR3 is CASSQEAGALDEQFF. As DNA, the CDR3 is TGTGCCAGCAGCCAAGAAGCGGGAGCTCTGGATGAGCAGTTCTTC.

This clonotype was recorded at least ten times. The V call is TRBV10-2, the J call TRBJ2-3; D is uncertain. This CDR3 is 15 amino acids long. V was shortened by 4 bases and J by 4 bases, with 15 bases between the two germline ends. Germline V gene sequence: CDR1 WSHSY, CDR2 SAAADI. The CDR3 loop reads CASSVGFGKSDTQYF. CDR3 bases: TGCGCCAGCAGTGTAGGCTTTGGGAAGTCAGATACGCAGTATTTT.

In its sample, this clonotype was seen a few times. The CDR3 spells CASSFRGGGATNEKLFF. CDR3 sequence (DNA): TGTGCCAGCAGCTTCCGCGGGGGAGGGGCGACTAATGAAAAACTGTTTTTT. The rearrangement joins TRBV5-4 to TRBJ1-4, with D tentatively TRBD1 (5 bases). Germline V lookup: CDR1 SGHNT, CDR2 YYREEE (reference sequence). V was trimmed by 2 bases and J by 2 bases, leaving 16 bases between them. The CDR3 runs 17 residues. The variable domain in full, completed from reference TRBV5-4 and TRBJ1-4, reads ETGVTQSPTHLIKTRGQQVTLRCSSQSGHNTVSWYQQALGQGPQFIFQYYREEENGRGNFPPRFSGLQFPNYSSELNVNALELDDSALYLCASSFRGGGATNEKLFFGSGTQLSVL.

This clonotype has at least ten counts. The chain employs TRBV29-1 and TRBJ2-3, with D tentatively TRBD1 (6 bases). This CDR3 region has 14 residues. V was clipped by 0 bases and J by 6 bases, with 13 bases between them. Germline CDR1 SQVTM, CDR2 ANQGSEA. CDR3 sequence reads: CSVEETGPTDTQYF. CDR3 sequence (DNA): TGCAGCGTTGAAGAGACAGGTCCTACCGATACGCAGTATTTT.

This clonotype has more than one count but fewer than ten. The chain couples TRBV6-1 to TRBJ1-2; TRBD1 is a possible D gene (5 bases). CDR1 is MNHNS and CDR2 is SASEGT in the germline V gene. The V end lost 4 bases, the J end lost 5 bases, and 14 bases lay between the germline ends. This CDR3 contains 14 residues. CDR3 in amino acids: CASSARGGGYGYTF. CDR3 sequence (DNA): TGTGCCAGCAGTGCTCGGGGGGGGGGTTATGGCTACACCTTC.

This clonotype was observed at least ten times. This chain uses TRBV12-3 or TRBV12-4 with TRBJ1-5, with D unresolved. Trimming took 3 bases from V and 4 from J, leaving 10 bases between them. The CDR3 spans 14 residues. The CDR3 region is CASSLVGSNQPQHF. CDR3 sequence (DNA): TGTGCCAGCAGTTTGGTGGGGAGTAATCAGCCCCAGCATTTT.

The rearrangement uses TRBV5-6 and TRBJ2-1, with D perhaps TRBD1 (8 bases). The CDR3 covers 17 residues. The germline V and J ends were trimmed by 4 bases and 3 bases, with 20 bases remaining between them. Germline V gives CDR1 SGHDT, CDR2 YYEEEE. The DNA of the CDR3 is TGTGCCAGCAGCGTAACTTACAGGGGGGGGTACTACAATGAGCAGTTCTTC. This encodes CASSVTYRGGYYNEQFF.

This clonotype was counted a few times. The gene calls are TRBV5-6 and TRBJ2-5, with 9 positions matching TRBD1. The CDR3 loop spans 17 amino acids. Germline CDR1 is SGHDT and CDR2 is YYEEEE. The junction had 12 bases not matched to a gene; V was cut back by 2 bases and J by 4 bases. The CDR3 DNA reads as TGTGCCAGCAGCTTCGCCGGGACAGGGCTCGCCCTAGAGACCCAGTACTTC. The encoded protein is CASSFAGTGLALETQYF. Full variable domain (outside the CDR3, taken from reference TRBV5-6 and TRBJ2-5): DAGVTQSPTHLIKTRGQQVTLRCSPKSGHDTVSWYQQALGQGPQFIFQYYEEEERQRGNFPDRFSGHQFPNYSSELNVNALLLGDSALYLCASSFAGTGLALETQYFGPGTRLLVL.

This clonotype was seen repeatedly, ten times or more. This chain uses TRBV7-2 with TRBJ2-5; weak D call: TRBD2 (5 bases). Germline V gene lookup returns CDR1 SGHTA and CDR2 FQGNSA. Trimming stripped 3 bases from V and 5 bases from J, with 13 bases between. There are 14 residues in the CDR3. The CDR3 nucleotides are TGTGCCAGCAGCTTGCTCCTAGGCGGGGAGACCCAGTACTTC. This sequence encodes CASSLLLGGETQYF.

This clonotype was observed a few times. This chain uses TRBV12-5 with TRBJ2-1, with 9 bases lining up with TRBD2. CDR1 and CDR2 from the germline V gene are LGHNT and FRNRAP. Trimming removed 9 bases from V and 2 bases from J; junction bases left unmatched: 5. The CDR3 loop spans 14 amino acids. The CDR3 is CASLIAGAYNEQFF. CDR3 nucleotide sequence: TGTGCTAGCCTCATAGCGGGGGCCTACAATGAGCAGTTCTTC.

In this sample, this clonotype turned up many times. CDR3 loop: CAGRRTGSSYNSPLHF. The CDR3 region has the DNA TGTGCCGGCCGCCGGACAGGGAGCTCCTATAATTCACCCCTCCACTTT. This sequence joins TRBV6-5 and TRBJ1-6; 8 bases are shared with TRBD1. The CDR3 is made up of 16 amino acids. Trimming took 11 bases from V and 0 from J; bases not matched to a gene: 9. Germline CDR1 is MNHEY and CDR2 is SVGAGI.

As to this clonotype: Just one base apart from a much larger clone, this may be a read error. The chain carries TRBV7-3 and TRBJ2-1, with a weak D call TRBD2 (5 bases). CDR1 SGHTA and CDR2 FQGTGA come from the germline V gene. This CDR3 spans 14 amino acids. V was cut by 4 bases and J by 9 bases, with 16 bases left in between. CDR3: CASSYGRFGSEQFF. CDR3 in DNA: TGTGCCAGCAGCTATGGACGGTTTGGGAGTGAGCAGTTCTTC.

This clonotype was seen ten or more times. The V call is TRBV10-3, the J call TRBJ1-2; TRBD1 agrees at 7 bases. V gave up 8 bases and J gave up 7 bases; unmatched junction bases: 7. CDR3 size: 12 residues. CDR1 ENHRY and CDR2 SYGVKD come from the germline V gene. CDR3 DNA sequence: TGTGCCATCGCTGGGAGGGGGCCTGGCTACACCTTC. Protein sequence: CAIAGRGPGYTF.